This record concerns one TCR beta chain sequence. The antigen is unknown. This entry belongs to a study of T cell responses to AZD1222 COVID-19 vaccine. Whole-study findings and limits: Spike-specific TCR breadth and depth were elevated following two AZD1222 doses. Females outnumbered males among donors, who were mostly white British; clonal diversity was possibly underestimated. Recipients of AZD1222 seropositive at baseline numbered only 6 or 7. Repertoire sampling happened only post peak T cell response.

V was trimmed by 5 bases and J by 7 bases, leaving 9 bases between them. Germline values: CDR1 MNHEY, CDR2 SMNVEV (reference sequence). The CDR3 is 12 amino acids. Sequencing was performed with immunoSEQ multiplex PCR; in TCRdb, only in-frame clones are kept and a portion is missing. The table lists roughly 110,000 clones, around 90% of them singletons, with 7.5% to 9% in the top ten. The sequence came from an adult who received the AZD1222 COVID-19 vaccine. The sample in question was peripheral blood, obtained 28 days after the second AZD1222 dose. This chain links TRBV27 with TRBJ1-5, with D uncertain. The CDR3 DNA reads TGTGCCAGCAGTACCCACGGGCAGCCCCAGCATTTT. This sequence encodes CASSTHGQPQHF.